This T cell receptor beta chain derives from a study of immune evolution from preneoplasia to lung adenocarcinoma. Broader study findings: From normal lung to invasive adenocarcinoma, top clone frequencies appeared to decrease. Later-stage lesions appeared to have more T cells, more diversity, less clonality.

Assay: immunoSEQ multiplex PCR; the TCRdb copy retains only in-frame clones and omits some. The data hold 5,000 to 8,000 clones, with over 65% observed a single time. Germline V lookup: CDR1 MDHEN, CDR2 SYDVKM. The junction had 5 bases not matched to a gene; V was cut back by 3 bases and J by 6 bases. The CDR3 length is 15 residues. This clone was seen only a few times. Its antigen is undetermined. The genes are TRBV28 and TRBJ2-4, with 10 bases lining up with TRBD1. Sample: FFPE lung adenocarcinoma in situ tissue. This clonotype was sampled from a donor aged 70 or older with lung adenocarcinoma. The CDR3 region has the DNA TGTGCCAGCAGTTTCGGGACAGGGGAATTAAACATTCAGTACTTC. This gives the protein CASSFGTGELNIQYF.